A single sample is the source of the 11 T cell receptor beta chains below, sequenced in a study of T-cell reconstitution after alpha-beta-depleted transplantation in children. Preparation of the TCRbeta library used unique molecular identifiers. TCRdb redid the calling of the PCR reads with MiXCR, one entry per CDR3 protein. The sample lists around 600,000 distinct CDR3 sequences; around 23% were seen once. Here the sequenced sample was PBMCs, mostly from graft donor cells, taken 360 days after TCRalphabeta/CD19-depleted stem cell transplant. Receptor source: a boy under three years old who had a stem cell transplant for acute myeloid leukemia, so the T cells may come from the graft donor.

The chain carries TRBV4-3 and TRBJ2-2; the D is unclear. V was cut by 4 bases and J by 3 bases, with 9 bases left in between. The germline V gene encodes CDR1 LGHNA and CDR2 YSLEER. This CDR3 region has 14 residues. The CDR3 here is CASSRSQYTGELFF. CDR3 DNA sequence: TGCGCCAGCAGCCGCTCCCAGTACACCGGGGAGCTGTTTTTT.

The chain is built from TRBV12-3 or TRBV12-4 and TRBJ1-1; 7 bases fit TRBD1. V gave up 4 bases and J gave up 1 base; unmatched junction bases: 6. This CDR3 has 15 residues. Here the CDR3 reads CASSSSQGWNTEAFF. For the CDR3, the DNA is TGTGCCAGCAGTTCCTCACAGGGGTGGAACACTGAAGCTTTCTTT.

This rearrangement joins TRBV9 to TRBJ2-1; maybe TRBD1 (5 bases). In germline, CDR1 is SGDLS, CDR2 YYNGEE. The ends were cut back, 6 bases at V and 2 bases at J, with 18 bases in the middle. The CDR3 runs to 16 residues. The CDR3 DNA follows: TGTGCCAGCAACCGTTTTGACAGTCTCACCTACAATGAGCAGTTCTTC. Translation: CASNRFDSLTYNEQFF.

This clonotype was counted many times. The chain links TRBV20-1 to TRBJ1-2; no clear D. Trimming took 3 bases from V and 2 from J, leaving 10 bases between them. Germline V gene sequence: CDR1 DFQATT, CDR2 SNEGSKA (reference sequence). The CDR3 sequence is 13 residues long. This CDR3 reads CSASPGNNYGYTF. For the CDR3, the DNA is TGCAGTGCTAGCCCGGGAAACAACTATGGCTACACCTTC.

This clonotype has at least ten counts. The genes are TRBV28 and TRBJ1-5, with D possibly TRBD1 on 5 matching bases. Trimming removed 6 bases at V and 8 bases at J, with 32 bases between. CDR1 MDHEN and CDR2 SYDVKM come from the germline V gene. The CDR3 covers 19 residues. CDR3 sequence reads: CASRSLPEDSYPLREPQHF. The CDR3, as DNA: TGTGCCAGCAGGTCCCTTCCAGAAGACAGCTATCCGCTAAGAGAGCCCCAGCATTTT.

This clonotype was seen a handful of times. The rearrangement joins TRBV20-1 to TRBJ2-5, with 10 bases matching TRBD2. Per germline, CDR1 DFQATT and CDR2 SNEGSKA (reference sequence). The trim removed 3 bases at V and 5 bases at J, leaving 6 bases unmatched. The CDR3 extends over 14 amino acids. The CDR3 sequence: CSASGSGGAETQYF. DNA of the CDR3: TGCAGTGCTAGCGGAAGCGGGGGGGCGGAGACCCAGTACTTC.

This clonotype was recorded many times. This chain uses TRBV20-1 with TRBJ2-7; D is unresolved. From germline, CDR1 is DFQATT and CDR2 SNEGSKA (reference sequence). The CDR3 runs to 14 residues. V lost 1 base and J lost 1, with 11 bases in between. The chain's CDR3 is CSARVPGRSYEQYF. In nucleotides, the CDR3 is TGCAGTGCTAGAGTACCTGGCAGGTCCTACGAGCAGTACTTC.

This clonotype was counted at least ten times. V is TRBV20-1 and J is TRBJ2-7; 8 bases align to TRBD1. Germline loops: CDR1 DFQATT, CDR2 SNEGSKA (reference sequence). The CDR3 totals 17 residues. V dropped 6 bases and J dropped 3; count of bases not matched to a gene: 19. CDR3: CSAVGQGNPRENYEQYF. As DNA, the CDR3 is TGCAGTGCAGTTGGACAGGGCAATCCGCGGGAAAACTACGAGCAGTACTTC.

This clonotype occurred many times. This sequence joins TRBV29-1 and TRBJ2-7; D call uncertain. This CDR3 has 10 amino acids. The germline CDR1 and CDR2 sequences are SQVTM and ANQGSEA. Trimming stripped 7 bases from V and 7 bases from J, with 11 bases between. In DNA, the CDR3 is TGCAGCGCAGTGGGCTGGGAGCAGTACTTC. Translation gives CSAVGWEQYF.

The table lists this clonotype with many counts. This chain joins TRBV11-3 and TRBJ2-1; D not resolved. V was shortened by 0 bases and J by 4 bases, with 10 bases between the two germline ends. The CDR3 is 15 residues long. The germline CDR1 and CDR2 sequences are SGHNT and YENEEA. The DNA for the CDR3 is TGTGCCAGCAGCTTAGACAGATCCCCTTACAATGAGCAGTTCTTC. Translated, it gives CASSLDRSPYNEQFF.

The chain combines TRBV20-1 with TRBJ1-2; 7 nucleotides match TRBD1. The V and J ends lost 6 bases and 6 bases, in that order; junction bases with no gene match: 10. The germline gives CDR1 DFQATT, CDR2 SNEGSKA (reference sequence). The length of the CDR3 is 13 residues. CDR3 coding DNA: TGCAGTGCCCAGACAGGGCAGGACCATGGCTACACCTTC. Translating gives CSAQTGQDHGYTF.